This T cell receptor beta chain is from a study of cytomegalovirus exposure and HLA in healthy donors. Germline V CDR1 and CDR2: LGHNA, YSLEER. This CDR3 is 15 amino acids long. 13 Jbeta primers and 60 Vbeta primers were used for the PCR. Clones were sequenced by immunoSEQ multiplex PCR, and TCRdb holds only the in-frame ones, with some missing. The sample holds about 170,000 clones, over 65% seen once. As to this clone: Mismatch with germline at one junction end may stem from a read error.

The sequenced sample was PBMCs. The chain uses TRBV4-3 and TRBJ2-4; D may be TRBD2 (7 bases). The TCR comes from a female donor in good health and CMV-seronegative. The CDR3 nucleotides are TGCGCCAGCAGCCAAGTAGGGGGGGCCAAAAACAGTCAGTACTTC. Protein product: CASSQVGGAKNSQYF.